This TCR beta chain was documented in a study of blood T cell repertoires in COVID-19. The V end lost 1 base, the J end lost 3 bases, and 11 bases lay between the germline ends. CDR1 GTSNPN and CDR2 SVGIG come from the germline V gene (reference sequence). The CDR3 runs 14 residues. This table comes from immunoSEQ multiplex PCR, and its TCRdb copy is limited to in-frame clones, with some not included. The sample has roughly 92,000 clones; around 90% are singletons. This TCR was sampled from a woman aged 80 or over with acute or convalescent COVID-19. The sample taken for sequencing was peripheral blood. This chain uses TRBV30 with TRBJ2-3; D is possibly TRBD1 (5 bases). The CDR3 region is CAWSEGFTTDTQYF. The CDR3, as DNA: TGTGCCTGGAGTGAGGGGTTTACTACAGATACGCAGTATTTT.